This T cell receptor (beta chain) appears in the sequencing data of a study of T cells after posttransplantation cyclophosphamide. Findings of the study overall: Recipient CMV seropositivity and CMV reactivation strongly tracked TRB clonality. Donor-recipient repertoire similarity was low at 1-2 months, rising over year one. Blood and skin or GI T cell repertoires showed limited TRB overlap.

Methotrexate plus calcineurin inhibitor accompanied controls' myeloablative marrow transplants; sampling was 1 year later. V was clipped by 4 bases and J by 1 base; unmatched bases: 11. CDR1 and CDR2 from the germline V gene are SGHRS and YFSETQ. CDR3 length: 17 residues. Sequencing used immunoSEQ multiplex PCR; TCRdb keeps in-frame clones, though not all of them. The profile shows 7,500 to 10,000 clones, 89% of them singletons. On this clone: What it binds is not known.

Sequenced material: PBMCs, taken around 440 days after allogeneic stem cell transplant with calcineurin inhibitor and methotrexate. This TCR was sampled from a male patient aged 45-59 years who received an allogeneic stem cell transplant from an unrelated donor, was CMV-positive, and had chronic GVHD only. T cells may partly derive from the graft donor. The chain joins TRBV5-1 to TRBJ2-3; 8 positions agree with TRBD2. The CDR3 protein is CASSNDPTSGRTDTQYF. In DNA form, the CDR3 reads TGCGCCAGCAGCAATGACCCCACTAGCGGACGCACAGATACGCAGTATTTT.